This TCR beta chain was sequenced during a study of T cell responses to AZD1222 COVID-19 vaccine. The study, taken as a whole, reports: Just a handful of AZD1222 recipients tested seropositive at baseline. Dominant at 160-218 and 743-854, vaccine-associated CD4 TCRs also spanned spike. Donors were largely white British and mainly female; clonal diversity was possibly underestimated. Elevations in Spike-specific TCR breadth and depth followed administration of two AZD1222 doses.

This clone has only one observation. Its antigen is not known. The data were produced by immunoSEQ multiplex PCR, yet TCRdb's version contains in-frame clones alone and is incomplete. The sample shows over 140,000 clones, roughly 92% of them seen only once. The starting material was peripheral blood, obtained on day 0 of AZD1222 vaccination. The sequence derives from an adult in good health.

In nucleotides, the CDR3 is TGTGCCAGCAGCCGCCAGGGGGTTGGGCAAGAGACCCAGTACTTC. It translates to CASSRQGVGQETQYF. The chain uses TRBV5-6 and TRBJ2-5; 7 bases fit TRBD1. The germline V gene has CDR1 SGHDT and CDR2 YYEEEE. The CDR3 has 15 amino acids. V lost 4 bases and J lost 2; bases outside the gene matches: 8.